The 23 T cell receptor beta chains below were found in one sample sequenced in a study of early T cells in non-severe SARS-CoV-2 infection. Using its own MiXCR run on the 5' RACE reads, TCRdb lists one record per CDR3 protein. The table includes more than 35,000 distinct CDR3 sequences, over 3.5% detected once. The specimen sequenced was whole blood. These receptors were taken from an adult who was a healthcare worker with PCR-confirmed SARS-CoV-2 infection or an uninfected control (not recorded which).

The sample holds many counts of this clonotype. The gene calls are TRBV6-1 and TRBJ2-7; D may be TRBD2 (5 bases). Germline loops: CDR1 MNHNS, CDR2 SASEGT. V was shortened by 3 bases and J by 2 bases, with 14 bases between the two germline ends. This CDR3 spans 15 amino acids. CDR3 nucleotide sequence: TGTGCCAGCAGTGATGGAGGTAGTCCGGCCTACGAGCAGTACTTC. Its translation is CASSDGGSPAYEQYF.

This clonotype was recorded many times. The chain is built from TRBV7-9 and TRBJ2-7; 9 positions match TRBD2. This CDR3 contains 12 residues. Unmatched junction bases numbered 7, after V lost 11 bases and J lost 5 bases. The V gene's germline CDR1 is SEHNR and CDR2 FQNEAQ (reference sequence). Written as DNA, the CDR3 is TGTGCCGTCGGCGGGGGGGCCCACGAGCAGTACTTC. Translated: CAVGGGAHEQYF.

This clonotype showed up many times. V gene TRBV12-3 or TRBV12-4 combines with J gene TRBJ2-7; D is possibly TRBD2 (5 bases). Trimming removed 5 bases from V and 4 bases from J, with 15 bases in between. The CDR3 runs 14 residues. CDR3 residues: CASSRGNSPYEQYF. The CDR3 coding sequence is TGTGCCAGCAGTAGAGGGAACAGTCCATACGAGCAGTACTTC.

In its sample, this clonotype was seen many times. The V call is TRBV5-5, the J call TRBJ1-2; possible D gene TRBD1, 6 bases. From germline, CDR1 is SGHKS and CDR2 YYEKEE (reference sequence). V was cut by 3 bases and J by 4 bases, with 19 bases left in between. The CDR3 spans 16 residues. CDR3 region: CASSSTTGGGSYGYTF. In DNA, the CDR3 is TGTGCCAGCAGCTCAACGACAGGAGGGGGTTCCTATGGCTACACCTTC.

This clonotype was seen a few times. This chain connects TRBV3-1 to TRBJ1-6; a possible D gene is TRBD1 (6 bases). The CDR3 consists of 14 residues. Trimming stripped 4 bases from V and 6 bases from J, with 10 bases between. Germline-derived CDR1 and CDR2 are LGHDT and YNNKEL (reference sequence). CDR3 residues: CASSPGTFNSPLHF. CDR3 coding DNA: TGTGCCAGCAGCCCCGGGACATTTAATTCACCCCTCCACTTT.

As for this clonotype: This may come from a read error, since a much larger clone is one base off. The V and J genes are TRBV6-2 or TRBV6-3 and TRBJ2-3, with 10 bases fitting TRBD2. In germline, CDR1 is MNHEY, CDR2 SVGEGT. The CDR3 totals 14 residues. CDR3 nucleotides: TGTGTCAGCAGTCCCGGACTAGCGGCAGATACGCAGTATTTT. This codes for CVSSPGLAADTQYF.

This clonotype was seen many times. The CDR3 bases are TGTGCCAGCAGTTGGACAGTTCGAGGTAACTACACCTTC. As protein: CASSWTVRGNYTF. The J gene is TRBJ1-2, the V gene TRBV2; possible D gene TRBD1, 6 bases. The CDR3 is 13 residues long. Per the germline V gene, CDR1 is SNHLY and CDR2 is FYNNEI. V shed 5 bases and J shed 10 bases, with 17 bases lying between them.

This clonotype appeared a few times. The CDR3 DNA reads TGTGCCAGCAGTTCACAGGGGGTCGGACAGCCCCAGCATTTT. Translation: CASSSQGVGQPQHF. V gene TRBV12-3 or TRBV12-4 combines with J gene TRBJ1-5; 8 nucleotides match TRBD1. Trimming took 4 bases from V and 7 from J; bases not matched to a gene: 6. The CDR3 sequence is 14 residues long.

This clonotype occurred many times. This rearrangement joins TRBV7-3 to TRBJ2-1; D unresolved. Trimming removed 0 bases at V and 4 bases at J, with 7 bases between. Germline values: CDR1 SGHTA, CDR2 FQGTGA. The CDR3 contains 14 residues. The CDR3 sequence is CASSLTSAYNEQFF. The CDR3 DNA is TGTGCCAGCAGCTTAACGTCGGCATACAATGAGCAGTTCTTC.

The chain has TRBV3-1 and TRBJ1-1; D is uncertain. CDR3 size: 12 residues. V lost 4 bases and J lost 4, with 7 bases in between. Germline V gene data show CDR1 as LGHDT and CDR2 as YNNKEL (reference sequence). The CDR3 protein is CASSRGSTEAFF. The CDR3 DNA reads TGTGCCAGCAGCCGCGGGAGCACTGAAGCTTTCTTT.

This clonotype was found many times. The chain recombines TRBV4-1 with TRBJ2-1; TRBD2 matches at 10 bases. The germline CDR1 and CDR2 sequences are MGHRA and YSYEKL. The J segment lost 3 bases and the V segment lost 1 base, leaving 3 bases of the junction unmatched. This CDR3 comprises 16 residues. The CDR3 is CASSQVLAGGYNEQFF. The DNA for the CDR3 is TGCGCCAGCAGCCAAGTTTTAGCGGGGGGCTACAATGAGCAGTTCTTC.

This clonotype was counted ten times or more. The chain carries TRBV18 and TRBJ2-3, with D unclear. This CDR3 comprises 14 residues. Per the germline V gene, CDR1 is KGHSH and CDR2 is LQKENI. V was shortened by 2 bases and J by 2 bases, with 8 bases between the two germline ends. CDR3 nucleotides: TGTGCCAGCTCACCAGTCCCATCCACAGATACGCAGTATTTT. As protein: CASSPVPSTDTQYF.

This clonotype was picked up a small number of times. This chain connects TRBV3-1 to TRBJ1-1; 9 nucleotides align to TRBD1. CDR1 is LGHDT, CDR2 YNNKEL, per germline (reference sequence). The CDR3 has 12 residues. The ends lost 5 bases at V and 7 bases at J; junction bases unmatched: 2. DNA for the CDR3: TGTGCCAGCAGCAGGACAGGGGATGAAGCTTTCTTT. The encoded protein is CASSRTGDEAFF.

This clonotype was counted at least ten times. The V call is TRBV7-6, the J call TRBJ2-2, with D perhaps matching TRBD1 or TRBD2 (5 bases each). Looked up from germline, CDR1 is SGHVS and CDR2 is FNYEAQ. CDR3 size: 13 residues. V was clipped by 5 bases and J by 6 bases, with 10 bases between them. The CDR3 bases are TGTGCCAGCAGCCCCCTGGGGGCCGGGGAGCTGTTTTTT. This encodes CASSPLGAGELFF.

At least ten counts were recorded for this clonotype. Just one base apart from a much larger clone, this may be a read error. The V gene is TRBV12-3 or TRBV12-4, the J gene TRBJ1-1; D possibly corresponds to TRBD1 (6 bases). The CDR3 runs to 14 residues. Trimming shortened V by 3 bases and J by 0 bases, and 8 bases separated the two germline ends. The CDR3 loop reads CASSFGQMNTEAFF. In DNA form, the CDR3 reads TGTGCCAGCAGTTTCGGACAGATGAACACTGAAGCTTTCTTT.

This rearrangement joins TRBV19 to TRBJ2-2; 9 nucleotides agree with TRBD1. From germline, CDR1 is LNHDA and CDR2 SQIVND (reference sequence). Trimming at V came to 4 bases and at J to 1 base, leaving 7 bases not matched to a gene. This CDR3 is 17 amino acids long. CDR3 DNA sequence: TGTGCCAGTAGTACCGACAGGGGGTTTCTGAACACCGGGGAGCTGTTTTTT. This codes for CASSTDRGFLNTGELFF. The full variable domain, with the rest looked up from reference TRBV19 and TRBJ2-2, is DGGITQSPKYLFRKEGQNVTLSCEQNLNHDAMYWYRQDPGQGLRLIYYSQIVNDFQKGDIAEGYSVSREKKESFPLTVTSAQKNPTAFYLCASSTDRGFLNTGELFFGEGSRLTVL.

The V and J genes are TRBV11-3 and TRBJ2-4, with D perhaps assigned TRBD1 or TRBD2 (5 bases each). The CDR3 runs to 14 residues. CDR1 is SGHNT, CDR2 YENEEA, per germline. The germline V and J ends were trimmed by 5 bases and 4 bases, with 12 bases remaining between them. The CDR3 loop reads CASSTPGRKNIQYF. The CDR3 DNA reads TGTGCCAGCAGCACCCCGGGACGGAAAAACATTCAGTACTTC.

The chain couples TRBV3-1 to TRBJ2-3, with 10 bases identical to TRBD2. The V and J ends lost 3 bases and 4 bases, in that order; junction bases with no gene match: 1. The CDR3 has 14 amino acids. The germline CDR1 and CDR2 sequences are LGHDT and YNNKEL (reference sequence). CDR3 residues: CASSHSGGSDTQYF. The CDR3 DNA follows: TGTGCCAGCAGCCATAGCGGGGGGTCAGATACGCAGTATTTT.

Turning to this clonotype: A single base separates this from a much larger clone, so it may be a read error. The CDR3 region is CASWISGGGDTQYF. As DNA, the CDR3 is TGTGCCAGCTGGATAAGCGGGGGGGGAGATACGCAGTATTTT. V and J are TRBV6-5 and TRBJ2-3, with 10 positions matching TRBD2. J gave up 5 bases and V 8 bases, and 7 bases lay outside the gene matches. This CDR3 has 14 residues. In germline, CDR1 is MNHEY, CDR2 SVGAGI.

In this sample, this clonotype turned up a few times. The chain combines TRBV6-6 with TRBJ2-2; the D is unclear. V lost 6 bases and J lost 1, with 9 bases in between. This CDR3 is 14 amino acids long. In germline, CDR1 is MNHNY, CDR2 SVGAGI (reference sequence). The CDR3 region is CASRDHGNTGELFF. In DNA, the CDR3 is TGTGCCAGCAGAGATCACGGGAACACCGGGGAGCTGTTTTTT.

This clonotype was counted ten times or more. The chain carries TRBV5-6 and TRBJ2-1; D not certain. The V gene lost 4 bases and the J gene lost 7 bases, with 9 bases spanning the gap. The length of the CDR3 is 12 residues. Germline loops: CDR1 SGHDT, CDR2 YYEEEE. Here the CDR3 reads CASSSRVNEQFF. CDR3 sequence (DNA): TGTGCCAGCAGCAGTAGGGTTAATGAGCAGTTCTTC.

This clonotype was seen at least ten times. The chain is built from TRBV12-5 and TRBJ2-3; no reliable D call. The CDR3 is made up of 14 amino acids. CDR1 and CDR2 from the germline V gene are LGHNT and FRNRAP. Deletions cut 0 bases from V and 1 base from J, with 5 bases between. The CDR3 DNA follows: TGTGCTAGTGGTTTGGTACTTGGCACAGATACGCAGTATTTT. This translates into CASGLVLGTDTQYF.

This clonotype was seen repeatedly, ten times or more. CDR3 sequence: CATRDIEETQYF. CDR3 sequence (DNA): TGTGCCACCCGGGACATCGAAGAGACCCAGTACTTC. This rearrangement joins TRBV10-3 to TRBJ2-5; a weak D match, TRBD1 (6 bases). V was pared by 10 bases and J by 3 bases, with 12 bases between. The CDR3 has 12 amino acids. From germline, CDR1 is ENHRY and CDR2 SYGVKD.